Listed here are 16 T cell receptor beta chains from one sample, sequenced in a study of blood T cell repertoires in COVID-19. TCRdb's copy holds only in-frame clones and misses some; the assay was immunoSEQ multiplex PCR. The table shows hundreds of thousands of clones, with over 75% occurring only once. Sequenced input: peripheral blood. The receptors were sampled from a man aged 45 to 65 with active or convalescent COVID-19.

The chain combines TRBV30 with TRBJ1-2; the D gene is possibly TRBD1 (5 bases). Per the germline V gene, CDR1 is GTSNPN and CDR2 is SVGIG (reference sequence). V was shortened by 2 bases and J by 7 bases, with 26 bases between the two germline ends. This CDR3 has 17 residues. CDR3 residues: CAWSKNRDSGLLGGYTF. The CDR3 DNA sequence: TGTGCCTGGAGTAAAAACCGGGACTCCGGCCTTCTTGGTGGCTACACCTTC.

The chain couples TRBV9 to TRBJ1-6; D is unresolved. The length of the CDR3 is 18 residues. The V gene lost 0 bases and the J gene lost 0 bases, with 13 bases spanning the gap. Looked up from germline, CDR1 is SGDLS and CDR2 is YYNGEE. This chain's CDR3 is CASSVGPRGNSYNSPLHF. DNA for the CDR3: TGTGCCAGCAGCGTAGGCCCGCGGGGTAACTCCTATAATTCACCCCTCCACTTT.

V gene TRBV29-1 combines with J gene TRBJ2-7; maybe TRBD1 (5 bases). The V end lost 4 bases, the J end lost 2 bases, and 9 bases lay between the germline ends. The CDR3 has 12 amino acids. Germline loops: CDR1 SQVTM, CDR2 ANQGSEA. As DNA, the CDR3 is TGCAGCGTTGTGGGGCCAACCTACGAGCAGTACTTC. Translating it yields CSVVGPTYEQYF.

This rearrangement joins TRBV28 to TRBJ1-2, with D maybe TRBD1 (5 bases). Trimming took 7 bases from V and 8 from J, leaving 14 bases between them. Germline values: CDR1 MDHEN, CDR2 SYDVKM. The CDR3 spans 12 residues. CDR3 in amino acids: CASTGGGYGYTF. The CDR3 DNA is TGTGCCAGCACTGGGGGAGGGTACGGCTACACCTTC.

The V call is TRBV6-1, the J call TRBJ2-5; D call uncertain. The ends were cut back, 1 base at V and 2 bases at J, with 14 bases in the middle. In germline, CDR1 is MNHNS, CDR2 SASEGT. This CDR3 region has 16 residues. As DNA, the CDR3 is TGTGCCAGCAGTGAAGGACTCCTGGTAATGCAAGAGACCCAGTACTTC. Amino acid sequence: CASSEGLLVMQETQYF.

V usage is TRBV7-9 and J usage is TRBJ2-7; D possibly corresponds to TRBD1 (5 bases). The V gene lost 5 bases and the J gene lost 2 bases, with 7 bases spanning the gap. The CDR3 is 12 amino acids. Germline CDR1 reads SEHNR; CDR2 reads FQNEAQ (reference sequence). The CDR3 loop reads CASSQGAYEQYF. CDR3 DNA: TGTGCCAGCAGCCAGGGCGCCTACGAGCAGTACTTC.

The chain links TRBV3-1 (or the pseudogene TRBV3-2) to TRBJ2-7; 9 positions agree with TRBD2. The CDR3 spans 15 residues. Germline V gene data show CDR1 as LGHDT and CDR2 as YNNKEL (reference sequence). Unmatched junction bases numbered 4, after V lost 1 base and J lost 3 bases. CDR3 loop: CASSQGSGRVYEQYF. The CDR3 DNA reads as TGTGCCAGCAGCCAAGGTAGCGGGAGAGTCTACGAGCAGTACTTC.

V usage is TRBV7-8 and J usage is TRBJ2-7; 16 nucleotides agree with TRBD2. The CDR3 length is 19 residues. Losses at the gene ends were 3 bases for V and 3 bases for J; bases not matched to a gene: 11. Germline V lookup: CDR1 SGHVS, CDR2 FQNEAQ. The CDR3, as DNA: TGTGCCAGCAGCTTTACTACCGGGACTAGCGGGAGGGCCGGCTACGAGCAGTACTTC. Translated, it gives CASSFTTGTSGRAGYEQYF.

This clone was detected once. This chain connects TRBV9 to TRBJ1-3; 8 bases are a match to TRBD1. V shed 0 bases, J shed 4 bases, and the junction held 6 bases outside the gene matches. The germline gives CDR1 SGDLS, CDR2 YYNGEE. The CDR3 runs 16 residues. This CDR3 is CASSVGSTGVGNTIYF. CDR3 bases: TGTGCCAGCAGCGTAGGTTCGACAGGGGTAGGAAACACCATATATTTT.

The rearrangement links TRBV25-1 to TRBJ2-5; 16 nucleotides match TRBD2. The germline V gene has CDR1 MGHDK and CDR2 SYGVNS. This CDR3 has 17 amino acids. Trimming removed 3 bases from V and 4 bases from J; junction bases left unmatched: 5. The CDR3 sequence is CASSEGGLAGGRETQYF. For the CDR3, the DNA is TGTGCCAGCAGTGAGGGGGGACTAGCGGGAGGGCGAGAGACCCAGTACTTC.

V and J are TRBV6-6 and TRBJ2-5; TRBD2 might be the D (5 bases). The germline CDR1 and CDR2 sequences are MNHNY and SVGAGI (reference sequence). Deletions cut 11 bases from V and 7 bases from J, with 17 bases between. This CDR3 comprises 12 residues. The CDR3 is CAAAPRAGTQYF. Here the CDR3 DNA reads TGTGCCGCCGCCCCTCGGGCGGGGACCCAGTACTTC.

This chain links TRBV6-2 or TRBV6-3 with TRBJ2-1, with D possibly TRBD2 on 6 matching bases. Germline-derived CDR1 and CDR2 are MNHEY and SVGEGT. The V and J ends lost 3 bases and 2 bases respectively, with 14 bases between them. There are 16 residues in the CDR3. The CDR3 reads CASSYSARDAYNEQFF. DNA of the CDR3: TGTGCCAGCAGTTATAGTGCGCGGGACGCCTACAATGAGCAGTTCTTC.

This clone has just one count. The chain is built from TRBV5-1 and TRBJ1-1; no reliable D call. The CDR3 is 13 residues long. From germline, CDR1 is SGHRS and CDR2 YFSETQ. The V end lost 7 bases, the J end lost 3 bases, and 13 bases lay between the germline ends. The CDR3 coding sequence is TGCGCCAGCCAGCGCGGTACCGACACTGAAGCTTTCTTT. As protein: CASQRGTDTEAFF. Full variable domain (outside the CDR3, taken from reference TRBV5-1 and TRBJ1-1): KAGVTQTPRYLIKTRGQQVTLSCSPISGHRSVSWYQQTPGQGLQFLFEYFSETQRNKGNFPGRFSGRQFSNSRSEMNVSTLELGDSALYLCASQRGTDTEAFFGQGTRLTVV.

This rearrangement joins TRBV2 to TRBJ2-3, with TRBD2 matching over 8 bases. Germline V gene sequence: CDR1 SNHLY, CDR2 FYNNEI. V trimming: 7 bases; J trimming: 3 bases; junction bases outside the gene matches: 15. There are 17 residues in the CDR3. CDR3 sequence (DNA): TGTGCCAGCATACCCCAGCGGGAGCACTCGCGAACAGATACGCAGTATTTT. Residues: CASIPQREHSRTDTQYF.

The chain uses TRBV4-2 and TRBJ1-2; maybe TRBD1 (6 bases). V dropped 1 base and J dropped 6 bases, with 24 bases sitting between them. CDR1 LGHNA and CDR2 YNFKEQ come from the germline V gene. The CDR3 length is 18 residues. The CDR3 DNA is TGTGCCAGCAGCCAAGGGGGGGGCGGGGCGGACCTGGTAAATGGCTACACCTTC. Amino acid sequence: CASSQGGGGADLVNGYTF.

In nucleotides, the CDR3 is TGTGCCAGCACAGTAATTAAGCCGACTCTAACTGAAGCTTTCTTT. Amino acids: CASTVIKPTLTEAFF. The chain joins TRBV28 to TRBJ1-1; no definite D call. In germline, CDR1 is MDHEN, CDR2 SYDVKM. Deletions cut 7 bases from V and 5 bases from J, with 20 bases between. CDR3 length equals 15 residues.